These T cell receptor beta chains were read from a single sample in a study of identical twins. TCRdb itself ran the 5' RACE reads through MiXCR, one entry per CDR3 protein. The sample consists of about 530,000 distinct CDR3 sequences, 13% to 15% of them appearing once. The same sample was also used in a study of yellow fever vaccine responses in identical twins.

The specimen was CD4+ T cells sorted from blood. These receptor sequences come from a young woman in good health. CDR3s leave out the opening cysteine and the closing phenylalanine or tryptophan.

>TRBJ2-1|TRBV11-2
ASSLDMTSGGARNEQF
>TRBJ1-5|TRBV15
ATSPPRGKSNQPQH
>TRBJ2-3|TRBV3-1
ASRAASGGARNTQY
>TRBJ2-2|TRBV5-1
ASGRSAGELF
>TRBJ2-3|TRBV7-9
ASSKLQQGGPDTQY
>TRBJ2-2|TRBV4-1
ASSQVRQRNTGELF
>TRBJ2-6|TRBV6-5
ASSGAFNVLT
>TRBJ2-3|TRBV11-2
ASSLLAGAVRHKDTQY
>TRBJ2-5|TRBV28
ASSPWTSGTNAQETQY
>TRBJ2-1|TRBV20-1
SARHLGTSSYNEQF
>TRBJ2-2|TRBV10-3
AISEKVTSGPVELF
>TRBJ2-3|TRBV7-7
ASSVSGRATDTQY
>TRBJ2-3|TRBV2
ASSESIPSGSLRDTQY
>TRBJ2-1|TRBV20-1
SATTGGERNEQF
>TRBJ1-2|TRBV12-3/TRBV12-4
ASSWTGVGYT
>TRBJ2-1|TRBV3-1
ASSLLSGGPGQF
>TRBJ2-2|TRBV7-3
ASSLYPGLSTGELF
>TRBJ1-4|TRBV10-3
AISESGDGGLNEKLF
>TRBJ2-1|TRBV7-8
ASSSIPFRESRPNEQF
>TRBJ2-7|TRBV11-1
ASSFSGNPYEQY
>TRBJ1-2|TRBV7-3
ASSQAGGTGYT
>TRBJ1-2|TRBV12-3/TRBV12-4
ASSLGTEAGYT
>TRBJ2-5|TRBV9
ASSAFGGQETQY
>TRBJ2-3|TRBV5-1
ASSLPGTGGGDTQY
>TRBJ2-3|TRBV11-2
ASSLVGTSGRLPDTQY
>TRBJ2-3|TRBV24-1
ATSGGRGTDTQY
>TRBJ2-1|TRBV2
ASSTYLDNEQF
>TRBJ2-3|TRBV3-1
ASSPTGFTQY
>TRBJ1-2|TRBV5-1
ASSPQGAPTGGYT
>TRBJ2-3|TRBV9
ASSDPKGFPRTDTQY
>TRBJ2-1|TRBV6-2/TRBV6-3
ASRRTGDNEQF
>TRBJ2-1|TRBV3-1
ASSSDRLHNEQF
>TRBJ2-4|TRBV28
ASGPGTGPFGNIQY
>TRBJ2-7|TRBV6-1
ASSPTRTGSYEQY
>TRBJ1-6|TRBV20-1
SAMGVNSPLH
>TRBJ1-1|TRBV20-1
SADTRGGSSNTEAF
>TRBJ2-7|TRBV5-1
ASSSLGTGRKFEQY
>TRBJ1-1|TRBV5-1
ASSWAGQTLGVTEAF
>TRBJ1-3|TRBV12-3/TRBV12-4
ASSHGYDNIGSTIY
>TRBJ2-5|TRBV29-1
SFRGLAGGETQY
>TRBJ1-5|TRBV12-3/TRBV12-4
ASSPRQAANQPQH
>TRBJ2-3|TRBV20-1
SAPGLKFSTDTQY
>TRBJ2-3|TRBV2
ASSVQGEIDTQY
>TRBJ2-1|TRBV6-1
ASSDTGVFYNEQF
>TRBJ2-7|TRBV6-1
ASTQHRDSSSEQY
>TRBJ2-1|TRBV20-1
SASKAYNEQF
>TRBJ2-3|TRBV20-1
SARAGGTTDTQY
>TRBJ2-2|TRBV15
ATSSFLTGELF
>TRBJ2-7|TRBV3-1
ASSQAQGGEQY
>TRBJ2-5|TRBV10-3
AISESGGTPETQY